This T cell receptor beta chain was documented in a study of cytomegalovirus exposure and HLA in healthy donors. The donors, nominally healthy at sampling, likely had unrecorded immune exposures. CDR1 and CDR2 (germline): LNHDA, SQIVND (reference sequence). Germline trimming cut 5 bases from V and 3 bases from J; bases unmatched to any gene: 6. CDR3 length: 15 residues. About this clone: Its target is not known.

Regarding the study as a whole: For most subjects, TCR beta sequences were reported to predict HLA-A and HLA-B alleles with accuracy. A prior analysis recorded that most TCR beta V segments were productive about 87% or about 30% of the time.

The PCR used 60 Vbeta and 13 Jbeta primers. The protocol was immunoSEQ multiplex PCR, while the TCRdb copy is restricted to in-frame clones and leaves out a portion. This sample has roughly 150,000 clones; around 10% occur once, and the top ten carry approximately 2%. The receptor's source is a male donor in good health and CMV-seronegative. Material for sequencing was PBMCs. V is TRBV19 and J is TRBJ2-4, with TRBD1 matching 8 bases. CDR3 in DNA: TGTGCCAGTAGTGATGGACAGGGAGGCAAAAACATTCAGTACTTC. Protein: CASSDGQGGKNIQYF.